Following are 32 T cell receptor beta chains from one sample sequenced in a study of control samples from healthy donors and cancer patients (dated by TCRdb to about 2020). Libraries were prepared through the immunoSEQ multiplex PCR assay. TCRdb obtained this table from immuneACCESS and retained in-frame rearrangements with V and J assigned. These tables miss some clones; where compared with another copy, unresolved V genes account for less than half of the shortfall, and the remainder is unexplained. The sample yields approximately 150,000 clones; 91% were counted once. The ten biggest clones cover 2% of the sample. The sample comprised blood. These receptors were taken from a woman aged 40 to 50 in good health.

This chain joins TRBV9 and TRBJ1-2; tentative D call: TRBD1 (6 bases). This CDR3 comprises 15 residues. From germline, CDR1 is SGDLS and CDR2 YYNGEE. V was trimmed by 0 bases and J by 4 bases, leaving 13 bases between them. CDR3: CASSVDWTVGYGYTF. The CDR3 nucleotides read TGTGCCAGCAGCGTAGACTGGACAGTTGGCTATGGCTACACCTTC.

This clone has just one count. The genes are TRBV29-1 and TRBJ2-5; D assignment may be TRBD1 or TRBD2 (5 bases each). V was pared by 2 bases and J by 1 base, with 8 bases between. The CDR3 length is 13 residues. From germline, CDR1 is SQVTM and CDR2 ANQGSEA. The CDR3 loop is CSVEWGPQETQYF. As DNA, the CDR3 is TGCAGCGTTGAATGGGGACCCCAAGAGACCCAGTACTTC.

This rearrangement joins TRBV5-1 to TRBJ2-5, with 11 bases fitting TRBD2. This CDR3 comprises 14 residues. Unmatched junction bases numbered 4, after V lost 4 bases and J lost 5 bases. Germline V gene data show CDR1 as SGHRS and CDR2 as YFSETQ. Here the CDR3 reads CASSPRLAGETQYF. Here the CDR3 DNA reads TGCGCCAGCAGCCCTCGACTAGCGGGGGAGACCCAGTACTTC.

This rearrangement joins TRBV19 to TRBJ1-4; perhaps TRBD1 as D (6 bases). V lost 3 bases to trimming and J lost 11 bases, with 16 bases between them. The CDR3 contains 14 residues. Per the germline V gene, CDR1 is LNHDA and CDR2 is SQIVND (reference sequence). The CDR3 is CASSIEGGPDKLFF. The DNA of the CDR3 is TGTGCCAGTAGTATCGAGGGGGGACCGGATAAACTGTTTTTT.

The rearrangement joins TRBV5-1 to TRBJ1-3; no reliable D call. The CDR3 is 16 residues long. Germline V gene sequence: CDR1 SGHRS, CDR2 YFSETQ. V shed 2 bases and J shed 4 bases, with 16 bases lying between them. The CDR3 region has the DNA TGCGCCAGCAGCTTAGGTTCGGTCGCCCCCGGAAACACCATATATTTT. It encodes CASSLGSVAPGNTIYF.

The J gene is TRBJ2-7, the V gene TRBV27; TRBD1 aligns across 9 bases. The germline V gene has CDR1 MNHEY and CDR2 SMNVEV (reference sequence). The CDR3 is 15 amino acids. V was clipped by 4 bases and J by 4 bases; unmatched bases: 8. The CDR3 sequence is CASSSPLTGGYEQYF. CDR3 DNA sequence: TGTGCCAGCAGTTCCCCGCTGACAGGGGGTTACGAGCAGTACTTC.

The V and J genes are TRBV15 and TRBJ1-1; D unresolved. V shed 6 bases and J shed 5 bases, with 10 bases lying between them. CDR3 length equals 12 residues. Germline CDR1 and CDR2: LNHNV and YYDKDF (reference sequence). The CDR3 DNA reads TGTGCCACCAGGGGAGAGGGTACTGAAGCTTTCTTT. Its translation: CATRGEGTEAFF.

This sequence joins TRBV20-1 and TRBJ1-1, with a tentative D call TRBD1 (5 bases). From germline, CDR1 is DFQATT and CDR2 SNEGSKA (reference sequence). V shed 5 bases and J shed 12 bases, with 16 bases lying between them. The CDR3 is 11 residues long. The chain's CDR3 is CSAPGKGRTFF. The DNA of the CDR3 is TGCAGTGCTCCCGGCAAGGGGAGAACTTTCTTT.

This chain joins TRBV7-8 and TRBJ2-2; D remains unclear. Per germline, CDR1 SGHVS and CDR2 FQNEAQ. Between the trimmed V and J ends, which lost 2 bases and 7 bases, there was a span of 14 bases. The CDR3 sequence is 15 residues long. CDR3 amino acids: CASSLQSSVYGELFF. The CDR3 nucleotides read TGTGCCAGCAGCTTACAGTCCAGCGTTTACGGGGAGCTGTTTTTT.

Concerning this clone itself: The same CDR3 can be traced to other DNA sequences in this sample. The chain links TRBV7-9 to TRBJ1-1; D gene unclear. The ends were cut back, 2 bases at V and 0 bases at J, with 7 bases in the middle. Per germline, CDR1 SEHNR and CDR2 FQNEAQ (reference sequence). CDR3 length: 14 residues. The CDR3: CASSLSGLNTEAFF. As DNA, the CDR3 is TGTGCCAGCAGCTTATCGGGGTTGAACACTGAAGCTTTCTTT.

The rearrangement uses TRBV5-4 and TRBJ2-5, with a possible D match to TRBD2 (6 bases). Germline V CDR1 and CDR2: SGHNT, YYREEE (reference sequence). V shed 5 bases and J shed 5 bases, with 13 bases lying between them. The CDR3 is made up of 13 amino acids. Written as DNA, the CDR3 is TGTGCCAGCAGATCAGGAGGGGACGAGACCCAGTACTTC. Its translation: CASRSGGDETQYF. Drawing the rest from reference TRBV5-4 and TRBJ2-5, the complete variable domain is ETGVTQSPTHLIKTRGQQVTLRCSSQSGHNTVSWYQQALGQGPQFIFQYYREEENGRGNFPPRFSGLQFPNYSSELNVNALELDDSALYLCASRSGGDETQYFGPGTRLLVL.

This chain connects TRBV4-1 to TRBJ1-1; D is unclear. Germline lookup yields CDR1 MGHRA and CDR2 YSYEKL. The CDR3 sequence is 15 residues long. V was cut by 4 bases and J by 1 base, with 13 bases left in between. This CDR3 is CASSPRAYENTEAFF. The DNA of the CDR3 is TGCGCCAGCAGCCCACGGGCGTACGAGAACACTGAAGCTTTCTTT.

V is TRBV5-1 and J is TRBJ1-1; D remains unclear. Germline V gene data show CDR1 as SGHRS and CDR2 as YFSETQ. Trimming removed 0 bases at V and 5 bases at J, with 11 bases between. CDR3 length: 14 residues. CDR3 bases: TGCGCCAGCAGCTTGGCCCCAGAAGGGACTGAAGCTTTCTTT. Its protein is CASSLAPEGTEAFF.

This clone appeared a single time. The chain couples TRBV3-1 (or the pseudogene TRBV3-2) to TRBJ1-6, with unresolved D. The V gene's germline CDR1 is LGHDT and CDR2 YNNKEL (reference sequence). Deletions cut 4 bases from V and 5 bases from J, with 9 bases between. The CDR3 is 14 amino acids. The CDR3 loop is CASSPLADNSPLHF. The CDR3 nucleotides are TGTGCCAGCAGCCCCTTGGCAGATAATTCACCCCTCCACTTT.

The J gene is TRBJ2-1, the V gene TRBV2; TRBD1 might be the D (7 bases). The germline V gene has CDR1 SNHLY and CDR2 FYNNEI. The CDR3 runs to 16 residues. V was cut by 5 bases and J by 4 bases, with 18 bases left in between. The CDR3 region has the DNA TGTGCCAGCAGTACAAATCAGGGGGGAGCTTACAATGAGCAGTTCTTC. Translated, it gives CASSTNQGGAYNEQFF.

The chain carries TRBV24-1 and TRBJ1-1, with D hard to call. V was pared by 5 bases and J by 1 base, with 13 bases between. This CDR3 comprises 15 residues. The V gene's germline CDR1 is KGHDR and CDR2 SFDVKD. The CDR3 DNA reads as TGTGCCACCAGTGCCCTACGGACCGGGAACACTGAAGCTTTCTTT. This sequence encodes CATSALRTGNTEAFF.

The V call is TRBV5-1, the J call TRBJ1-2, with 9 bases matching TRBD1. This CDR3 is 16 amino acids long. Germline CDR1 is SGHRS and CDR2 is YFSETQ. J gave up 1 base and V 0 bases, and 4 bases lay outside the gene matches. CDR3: CASSLEGQGINYGYTF. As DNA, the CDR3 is TGCGCCAGCAGCTTGGAGGGACAGGGCATTAACTATGGCTACACCTTC. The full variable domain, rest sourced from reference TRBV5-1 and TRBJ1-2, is KAGVTQTPRYLIKTRGQQVTLSCSPISGHRSVSWYQQTPGQGLQFLFEYFSETQRNKGNFPGRFSGRQFSNSRSEMNVSTLELGDSALYLCASSLEGQGINYGYTFGSGTRLTVV.

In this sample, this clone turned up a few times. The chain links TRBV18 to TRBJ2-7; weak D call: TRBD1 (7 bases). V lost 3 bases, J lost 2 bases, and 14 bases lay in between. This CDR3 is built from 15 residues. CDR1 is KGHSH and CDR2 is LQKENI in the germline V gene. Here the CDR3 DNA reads TGTGCCAGCTCACCCGACGGGGGACAGACCTACGAGCAGTACTTC. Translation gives CASSPDGGQTYEQYF.

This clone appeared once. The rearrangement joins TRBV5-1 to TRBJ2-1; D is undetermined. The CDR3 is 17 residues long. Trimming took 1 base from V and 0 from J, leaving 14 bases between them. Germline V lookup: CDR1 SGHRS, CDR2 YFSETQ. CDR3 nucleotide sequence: TGCGCCAGCAGCTTGTTCCCCTCGCGGAGCTCCTACAATGAGCAGTTCTTC. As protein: CASSLFPSRSSYNEQFF.

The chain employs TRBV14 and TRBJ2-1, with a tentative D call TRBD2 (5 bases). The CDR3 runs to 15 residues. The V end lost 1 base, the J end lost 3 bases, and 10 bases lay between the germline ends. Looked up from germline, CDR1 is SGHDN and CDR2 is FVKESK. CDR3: CASSQVGRGYNEQFF. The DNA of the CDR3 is TGTGCCAGCAGCCAAGTCGGACGGGGCTACAATGAGCAGTTCTTC. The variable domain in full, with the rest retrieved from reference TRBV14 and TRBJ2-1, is EAGVTQFPSHSVIEKGQTVTLRCDPISGHDNLYWYRRVMGKEIKFLLHFVKESKQDESGMPNNRFLAERTGGTYSTLKVQPAELEDSGVYFCASSQVGRGYNEQFFGPGTRLTVL.

CDR3 DNA sequence: TGTGCCAGCCCTGGTGGGGATCCCTCTGGAAACACCATATATTTT. Amino acids: CASPGGDPSGNTIYF. The V gene is TRBV18, the J gene TRBJ1-3; D is ambiguous. This CDR3 is 15 amino acids long. The germline gives CDR1 KGHSH, CDR2 LQKENI. V was clipped by 8 bases and J by 0 bases, with 14 bases between them.

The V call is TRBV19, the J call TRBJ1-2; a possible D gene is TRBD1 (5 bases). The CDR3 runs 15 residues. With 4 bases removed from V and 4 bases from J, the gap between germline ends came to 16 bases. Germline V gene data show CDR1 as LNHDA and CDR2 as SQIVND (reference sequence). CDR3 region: CASSTTGEGTYGYTF. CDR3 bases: TGTGCCAGTAGTACCACCGGAGAGGGGACCTATGGCTACACCTTC. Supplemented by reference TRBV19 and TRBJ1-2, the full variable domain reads DGGITQSPKYLFRKEGQNVTLSCEQNLNHDAMYWYRQDPGQGLRLIYYSQIVNDFQKGDIAEGYSVSREKKESFPLTVTSAQKNPTAFYLCASSTTGEGTYGYTFGSGTRLTVV.

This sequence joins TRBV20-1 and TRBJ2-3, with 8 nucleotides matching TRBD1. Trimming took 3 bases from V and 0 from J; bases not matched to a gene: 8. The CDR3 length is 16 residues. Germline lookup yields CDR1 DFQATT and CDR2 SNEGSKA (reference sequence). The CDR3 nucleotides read TGCAGTGCTAGTGCACCCGGGACAGGTAGCACAGATACGCAGTATTTT. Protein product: CSASAPGTGSTDTQYF.

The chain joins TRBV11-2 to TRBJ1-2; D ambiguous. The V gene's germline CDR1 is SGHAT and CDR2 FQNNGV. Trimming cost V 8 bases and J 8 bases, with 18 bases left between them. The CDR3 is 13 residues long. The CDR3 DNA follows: TGTGCCAGCGGGCCACTCCCCCATAGGGGCTACACCTTC. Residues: CASGPLPHRGYTF.

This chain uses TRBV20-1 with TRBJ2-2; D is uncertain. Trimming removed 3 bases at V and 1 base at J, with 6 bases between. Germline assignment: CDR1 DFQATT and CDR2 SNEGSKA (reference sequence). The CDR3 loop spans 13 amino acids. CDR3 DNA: TGCAGTGCTAGTCGACTGAACACCGGGGAGCTGTTTTTT. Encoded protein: CSASRLNTGELFF.

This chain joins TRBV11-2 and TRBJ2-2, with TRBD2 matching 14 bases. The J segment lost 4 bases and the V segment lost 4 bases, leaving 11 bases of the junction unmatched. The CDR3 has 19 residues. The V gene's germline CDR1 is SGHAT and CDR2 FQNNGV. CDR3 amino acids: CASSYPRTSGGRSTGELFF. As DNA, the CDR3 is TGTGCCAGCAGCTACCCTCGGACTAGCGGGGGGCGGAGCACCGGGGAGCTGTTTTTT.

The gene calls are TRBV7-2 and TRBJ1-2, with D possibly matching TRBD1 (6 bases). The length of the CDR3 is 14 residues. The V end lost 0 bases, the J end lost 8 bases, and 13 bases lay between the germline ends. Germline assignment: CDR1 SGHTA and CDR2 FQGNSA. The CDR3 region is CASSLARGEWGYTF. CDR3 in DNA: TGTGCCAGCAGCTTAGCCAGGGGAGAGTGGGGCTACACCTTC.

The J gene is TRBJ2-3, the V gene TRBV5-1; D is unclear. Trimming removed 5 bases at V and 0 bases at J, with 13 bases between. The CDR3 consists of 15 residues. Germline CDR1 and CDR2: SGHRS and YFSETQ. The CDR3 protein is CASSQSTGSTDTQYF. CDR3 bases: TGCGCCAGCAGTCAATCGACGGGTAGCACAGATACGCAGTATTTT.

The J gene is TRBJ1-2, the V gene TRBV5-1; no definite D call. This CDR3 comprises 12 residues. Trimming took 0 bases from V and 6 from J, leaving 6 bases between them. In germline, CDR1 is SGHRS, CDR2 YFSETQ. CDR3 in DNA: TGCGCCAGCAGCTTGGATGCGGATGGCTACACCTTC. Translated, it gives CASSLDADGYTF.

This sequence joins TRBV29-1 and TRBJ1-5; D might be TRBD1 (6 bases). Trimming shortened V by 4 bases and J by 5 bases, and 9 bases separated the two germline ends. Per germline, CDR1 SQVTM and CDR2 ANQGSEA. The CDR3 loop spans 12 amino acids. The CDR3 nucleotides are TGCAGCGTTGGGGCAGGGGATCAGCCCCAGCATTTT. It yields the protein CSVGAGDQPQHF.

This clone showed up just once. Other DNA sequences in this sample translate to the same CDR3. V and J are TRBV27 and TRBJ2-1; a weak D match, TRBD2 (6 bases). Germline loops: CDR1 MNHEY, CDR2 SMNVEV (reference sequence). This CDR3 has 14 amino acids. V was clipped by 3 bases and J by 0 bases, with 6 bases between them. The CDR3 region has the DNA TGTGCCAGCAGTTTGGGGGGCTCCTACAATGAGCAGTTCTTC. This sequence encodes CASSLGGSYNEQFF.

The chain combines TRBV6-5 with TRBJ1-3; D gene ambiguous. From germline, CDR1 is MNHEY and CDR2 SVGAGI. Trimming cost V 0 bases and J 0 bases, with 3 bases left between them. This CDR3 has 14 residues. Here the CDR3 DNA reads TGTGCCAGCAGTTACTCAGACTCTGGAAACACCATATATTTT. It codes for CASSYSDSGNTIYF.